The 30 T cell receptor beta chains given below trace back to one sample, sequenced in a study of blood T cell repertoires in COVID-19. This table comes from immunoSEQ multiplex PCR, and its TCRdb copy is limited to in-frame clones, with some not included. The repertoire includes a few hundred thousand clones, roughly 86% of them detected once, and roughly a tenth sits in the top ten. The sequencing sample was made of peripheral blood. All receptors come from a woman between 50 and 59 years old with COVID-19, enrolled during active disease.

The rearrangement uses TRBV7-2 and TRBJ1-5; D is unclear. Germline V gene lookup returns CDR1 SGHTA and CDR2 FQGNSA. Trimming took off 5 bases at V and 2 bases at J, with 13 bases between the two ends. The CDR3 covers 15 residues. The CDR3 here is CASSPIVGGNQPQHF. The CDR3 DNA follows: TGTGCCAGCAGCCCAATCGTCGGAGGCAATCAGCCCCAGCATTTT.

The gene calls are TRBV3-1 (or the pseudogene TRBV3-2) and TRBJ2-3; D gene unclear. Germline-derived CDR1 and CDR2 are LGHDT and YNNKEL (reference sequence). Trimming removed 3 bases at V and 2 bases at J, with 21 bases between. The CDR3 covers 18 residues. The CDR3 DNA follows: TGTGCCAGCAGCCACAAGAGGAACGGCTATCCCTTCACAGATACGCAGTATTTT. Translated, it gives CASSHKRNGYPFTDTQYF.

The V call is TRBV12-3 or TRBV12-4, the J call TRBJ1-6; D unclear. V lost 6 bases to trimming and J lost 14 bases, with 11 bases between them. The length of the CDR3 is 11 residues. This CDR3 reads CASSPGISLHF. The CDR3 bases are TGTGCCAGCAGCCCAGGTATTTCCCTCCACTTT.

The gene calls are TRBV9 and TRBJ2-3, with D maybe TRBD1 (5 bases). The CDR3 extends over 17 amino acids. V lost 0 bases to trimming and J lost 2 bases, with 16 bases between them. Germline CDR1 and CDR2: SGDLS and YYNGEE. The CDR3: CASSVDVTGRVTDTQYF. DNA of the CDR3: TGTGCCAGCAGCGTAGATGTCACAGGACGGGTCACAGATACGCAGTATTTT.

CDR3 DNA sequence: TGTGCCAGCAGCCGTTTGACAGGGAGCTCCTATAATTCACCCCTCCACTTT. This sequence encodes CASSRLTGSSYNSPLHF. The J gene is TRBJ1-6, the V gene TRBV11-2; TRBD1 matches 7 bases. This CDR3 comprises 17 residues. Looked up from germline, CDR1 is SGHAT and CDR2 is FQNNGV. V dropped 5 bases and J dropped 0; count of bases not matched to a gene: 7.

Only one count was recorded for this clone. The chain joins TRBV7-2 to TRBJ1-2; 12 positions agree with TRBD1. J gave up 8 bases and V 4 bases, and 5 bases lay outside the gene matches. Germline V CDR1 and CDR2: SGHTA, FQGNSA. The CDR3 totals 14 residues. CDR3 loop: CASSSGQGAEGYTF. The CDR3 DNA sequence: TGTGCCAGCAGCTCGGGACAGGGGGCAGAGGGCTACACCTTC.

The CDR3 protein is CASSRQANYEQYF. The DNA of the CDR3 is TGTGCCAGCAGTAGGCAGGCTAACTACGAGCAGTACTTC. The genes are TRBV6-5 and TRBJ2-7; D is ambiguous. The CDR3 is 13 amino acids. The V end lost 5 bases, the J end lost 3 bases, and 11 bases lay between the germline ends. CDR1 is MNHEY and CDR2 is SVGAGI in the germline V gene.

CDR3 DNA sequence: TGTGCCAGCAGTACGGGACAGAACTATGGCTACACCTTC. Translating gives CASSTGQNYGYTF. The chain carries TRBV6-5 and TRBJ1-2, with 7 bases lining up with TRBD1. CDR1 and CDR2 from the germline V gene are MNHEY and SVGAGI. The trim removed 5 bases at V and 2 bases at J, leaving 2 bases unmatched. This CDR3 region has 13 residues.

The gene calls are TRBV12-3 or TRBV12-4 and TRBJ2-3, with TRBD1 identical over 8 bases. This CDR3 comprises 13 residues. J lost 5 bases, V lost 4 bases, and 2 bases had no gene match. CDR3 region: CASSSGTGDTQYF. CDR3 bases: TGTGCCAGCAGTTCAGGGACAGGAGATACGCAGTATTTT.

The rearrangement joins TRBV19 to TRBJ1-5, with 8 bases that match TRBD1. J lost 7 bases, V lost 5 bases, and 10 bases had no gene match. Germline V gives CDR1 LNHDA, CDR2 SQIVND (reference sequence). This CDR3 region has 15 residues. The CDR3 here is CASSLIAQGGQPQHF. CDR3 bases: TGTGCCAGTAGTTTAATAGCACAGGGGGGACAGCCCCAGCATTTT. Filled out from reference TRBV19 and TRBJ1-5, the complete variable domain reads DGGITQSPKYLFRKEGQNVTLSCEQNLNHDAMYWYRQDPGQGLRLIYYSQIVNDFQKGDIAEGYSVSREKKESFPLTVTSAQKNPTAFYLCASSLIAQGGQPQHFGDGTRLSIL.

The chain combines TRBV24-1 with TRBJ2-2; D might be TRBD1 (5 bases). V lost 7 bases, J lost 4 bases, and 9 bases lay in between. The CDR3 has 13 residues. Germline V CDR1 and CDR2: KGHDR, SFDVKD. The CDR3 DNA reads TGTGCCACCAGGGGGCCAGGCACCGGGGAGCTGTTTTTT. It encodes CATRGPGTGELFF.

The chain recombines TRBV2 with TRBJ1-5; D is possibly TRBD1 (6 bases). This CDR3 region has 14 residues. Germline values: CDR1 SNHLY, CDR2 FYNNEI. The V end lost 11 bases, the J end lost 7 bases, and 21 bases lay between the germline ends. This CDR3 is CASQNGGRVQPQHF. In DNA, the CDR3 is TGTGCCTCCCAAAACGGGGGGCGCGTCCAGCCCCAGCATTTT.

The chain combines TRBV3-1 (or the pseudogene TRBV3-2) with TRBJ1-2; a possible D gene is TRBD1 (5 bases). Per the germline V gene, CDR1 is LGHDT and CDR2 is YNNKEL (reference sequence). CDR3 length: 13 residues. Trimming pared 3 bases from V and 4 bases from J, leaving 9 bases between. CDR3 sequence reads: CASSQGGGYGYTF. In DNA form, the CDR3 reads TGTGCCAGCAGCCAGGGCGGGGGCTATGGCTACACCTTC.

The chain links TRBV6-5 to TRBJ1-4; 10 bases are shared with TRBD1. The trim removed 4 bases at V and 2 bases at J, leaving 4 bases unmatched. CDR3 length: 16 residues. Germline loops: CDR1 MNHEY, CDR2 SVGAGI. The DNA of the CDR3 is TGTGCCAGCAGTTCACGACAGGGGGCCACTAATGAAAAACTGTTTTTT. Translated: CASSSRQGATNEKLFF.

The J gene is TRBJ1-5, the V gene TRBV27; D might be TRBD1 (6 bases). Trimming took 6 bases from V and 5 from J, leaving 20 bases between them. The V gene's germline CDR1 is MNHEY and CDR2 SMNVEV (reference sequence). The CDR3 runs to 16 residues. CDR3 nucleotides: TGTGCCAGCAGGCCGGGGGGGCCAGTGATAGATCAGCCCCAGCATTTT. Its protein is CASRPGGPVIDQPQHF.

V is TRBV29-1 and J is TRBJ1-5, with D perhaps matching TRBD1 (5 bases). Germline values: CDR1 SQVTM, CDR2 ANQGSEA. V gave up 3 bases and J gave up 6 bases, with 12 bases separating them. The CDR3 contains 13 residues. This CDR3 is CSVDLGGGQPQHF. CDR3 DNA: TGCAGCGTTGATCTGGGGGGGGGTCAGCCCCAGCATTTT.

The count of this clone is one. In nucleotides, the CDR3 is TGTGCCAGCAGCCTATTTGGGGCCATCTCCTACGAGCAGTACTTC. Residues: CASSLFGAISYEQYF. This chain joins TRBV7-2 and TRBJ2-7; perhaps TRBD1 as D (5 bases). The CDR3 sequence is 15 residues long. CDR1 and CDR2 (germline): SGHTA, FQGNSA. V shed 5 bases and J shed 0 bases, with 14 bases lying between them.

The rearrangement links TRBV10-3 to TRBJ2-3, with 7 positions matching TRBD2. CDR1 ENHRY and CDR2 SYGVKD come from the germline V gene. The V gene end was trimmed by 4 bases and the J gene end by 3 bases; junction bases not matched to a gene: 13. The CDR3 consists of 17 residues. CDR3: CAISGSGGGSPTDTQYF. DNA for the CDR3: TGTGCCATCAGTGGCTCCGGGGGAGGGTCCCCTACAGATACGCAGTATTTT.

V usage is TRBV15 and J usage is TRBJ2-4; TRBD2 aligns across 7 bases. The V gene end was trimmed by 0 bases and the J gene end by 6 bases; junction bases not matched to a gene: 5. Germline V gene data show CDR1 as LNHNV and CDR2 as YYDKDF (reference sequence). This CDR3 contains 15 residues. The chain's CDR3 is CATSREGGRANIQYF. CDR3 sequence (DNA): TGTGCCACCAGCAGAGAGGGAGGGAGGGCAAACATTCAGTACTTC.

This clone was counted once. The chain couples TRBV6-2 or TRBV6-3 to TRBJ2-7; 9 positions match TRBD1. Germline values: CDR1 MNHEY, CDR2 SVGEGT. The V gene end was trimmed by 6 bases and the J gene end by 6 bases; junction bases not matched to a gene: 12. The CDR3 extends over 15 amino acids. The CDR3, as DNA: TGTGCCAGCAGCCTTACGACAGGGGGAATCAGCGAGCAGTACGTC. Translation: CASSLTTGGISEQYV.

The V call is TRBV7-8, the J call TRBJ1-1; 7 bases agree with TRBD1. Germline CDR1 and CDR2: SGHVS and FQNEAQ. The CDR3 sequence is 16 residues long. V was clipped by 5 bases and J by 3 bases; unmatched bases: 12. CDR3 loop: CASSHFPQGVDTEAFF. CDR3 bases: TGTGCCAGCAGCCACTTTCCTCAGGGGGTTGACACTGAAGCTTTCTTT.

The chain joins TRBV5-1 to TRBJ1-2, with 7 bases matching TRBD1. The CDR3 loop spans 13 amino acids. The V gene's germline CDR1 is SGHRS and CDR2 YFSETQ. The ends lost 3 bases at V and 8 bases at J; junction bases unmatched: 7. The CDR3 loop reads CASSSRTGWGYTF. The CDR3 DNA is TGCGCCAGCAGCTCCCGGACAGGCTGGGGCTACACCTTC. Looking up the rest from reference TRBV5-1 and TRBJ1-2 gives the full variable domain: KAGVTQTPRYLIKTRGQQVTLSCSPISGHRSVSWYQQTPGQGLQFLFEYFSETQRNKGNFPGRFSGRQFSNSRSEMNVSTLELGDSALYLCASSSRTGWGYTFGSGTRLTVV.

This clone has a handful of counts. CDR3 protein: CASGPRLYGYTF. CDR3 sequence (DNA): TGTGCCAGCGGGCCCCGCCTCTATGGCTACACCTTC. V usage is TRBV27 and J usage is TRBJ1-2, with D uncertain. This CDR3 comprises 12 residues. V was pared by 8 bases and J by 4 bases, with 11 bases between. Germline assignment: CDR1 MNHEY and CDR2 SMNVEV (reference sequence).

The CDR3 region is CASGVGDFSNQPQHF. In DNA form, the CDR3 reads TGTGCTAGTGGGGTCGGTGACTTTAGCAATCAGCCCCAGCATTTT. The V call is TRBV12-5, the J call TRBJ1-5; D gene ambiguous. The CDR3 spans 15 residues. The germline gives CDR1 LGHNT, CDR2 FRNRAP. V lost 6 bases, J lost 0 bases, and 12 bases lay in between.

This clone was observed a single time. This chain uses TRBV4-1 with TRBJ2-2, with 13 bases fitting TRBD2. Losses at the gene ends were 0 bases for V and 1 base for J; bases not matched to a gene: 2. Germline loops: CDR1 MGHRA, CDR2 YSYEKL. This CDR3 is 18 amino acids long. The DNA of the CDR3 is TGCGCCAGCAGCCAAGAACTAGCGGGGGGGTGGAACACCGGGGAGCTGTTTTTT. Translation gives CASSQELAGGWNTGELFF.

This chain links TRBV12-5 with TRBJ2-2; 8 bases are shared with TRBD1. Trimming removed 5 bases from V and 3 bases from J; junction bases left unmatched: 8. The CDR3 is 16 amino acids. CDR1 and CDR2 from the germline V gene are LGHNT and FRNRAP. The CDR3 reads CASGQPGQVYTGELFF. The DNA for the CDR3 is TGTGCTAGTGGTCAGCCGGGACAGGTTTACACCGGGGAGCTGTTTTTT.

The genes are TRBV19 and TRBJ2-6; a weak D match, TRBD1 (5 bases). CDR3 length: 16 residues. Trimming left V 7 bases short and J 3 bases short, with 16 bases between. CDR1 and CDR2 (germline): LNHDA, SQIVND (reference sequence). The CDR3 reads CASTQGAKFGANVLTF. The CDR3 DNA sequence: TGTGCCAGTACCCAGGGTGCGAAATTTGGGGCCAACGTCCTGACTTTC.

V is TRBV5-1 and J is TRBJ2-3; 13 bases are a match to TRBD2. This CDR3 spans 17 amino acids. Germline V lookup: CDR1 SGHRS, CDR2 YFSETQ. V trimming: 1 base; J trimming: 4 bases; junction bases outside the gene matches: 6. The CDR3 region is CASSLTSGGAIADTQYF. The CDR3 DNA reads as TGCGCCAGCAGCTTGACTAGCGGGGGGGCCATAGCAGATACGCAGTATTTT.

The CDR3 is CASSRGAYEQYF. The CDR3 DNA sequence: TGTGCCAGCAGCCGGGGAGCCTACGAGCAGTACTTC. This chain connects TRBV14 to TRBJ2-7; possibly TRBD2 for D (5 bases). Germline V gene data show CDR1 as SGHDN and CDR2 as FVKESK. Trimming stripped 4 bases from V and 2 bases from J, with 6 bases between. The CDR3 runs to 12 residues.

CDR3 region: CASSLGGFNSPLHF. The CDR3 DNA reads TGTGCCAGCAGCTTGGGAGGGTTTAATTCACCCCTCCACTTT. V and J are TRBV5-8 and TRBJ1-6; D uncertain. Germline V lookup: CDR1 SGHTS, CDR2 YDEGEE. Between the trimmed V and J ends, which lost 0 bases and 6 bases, there was a span of 7 bases. This CDR3 is built from 14 residues.